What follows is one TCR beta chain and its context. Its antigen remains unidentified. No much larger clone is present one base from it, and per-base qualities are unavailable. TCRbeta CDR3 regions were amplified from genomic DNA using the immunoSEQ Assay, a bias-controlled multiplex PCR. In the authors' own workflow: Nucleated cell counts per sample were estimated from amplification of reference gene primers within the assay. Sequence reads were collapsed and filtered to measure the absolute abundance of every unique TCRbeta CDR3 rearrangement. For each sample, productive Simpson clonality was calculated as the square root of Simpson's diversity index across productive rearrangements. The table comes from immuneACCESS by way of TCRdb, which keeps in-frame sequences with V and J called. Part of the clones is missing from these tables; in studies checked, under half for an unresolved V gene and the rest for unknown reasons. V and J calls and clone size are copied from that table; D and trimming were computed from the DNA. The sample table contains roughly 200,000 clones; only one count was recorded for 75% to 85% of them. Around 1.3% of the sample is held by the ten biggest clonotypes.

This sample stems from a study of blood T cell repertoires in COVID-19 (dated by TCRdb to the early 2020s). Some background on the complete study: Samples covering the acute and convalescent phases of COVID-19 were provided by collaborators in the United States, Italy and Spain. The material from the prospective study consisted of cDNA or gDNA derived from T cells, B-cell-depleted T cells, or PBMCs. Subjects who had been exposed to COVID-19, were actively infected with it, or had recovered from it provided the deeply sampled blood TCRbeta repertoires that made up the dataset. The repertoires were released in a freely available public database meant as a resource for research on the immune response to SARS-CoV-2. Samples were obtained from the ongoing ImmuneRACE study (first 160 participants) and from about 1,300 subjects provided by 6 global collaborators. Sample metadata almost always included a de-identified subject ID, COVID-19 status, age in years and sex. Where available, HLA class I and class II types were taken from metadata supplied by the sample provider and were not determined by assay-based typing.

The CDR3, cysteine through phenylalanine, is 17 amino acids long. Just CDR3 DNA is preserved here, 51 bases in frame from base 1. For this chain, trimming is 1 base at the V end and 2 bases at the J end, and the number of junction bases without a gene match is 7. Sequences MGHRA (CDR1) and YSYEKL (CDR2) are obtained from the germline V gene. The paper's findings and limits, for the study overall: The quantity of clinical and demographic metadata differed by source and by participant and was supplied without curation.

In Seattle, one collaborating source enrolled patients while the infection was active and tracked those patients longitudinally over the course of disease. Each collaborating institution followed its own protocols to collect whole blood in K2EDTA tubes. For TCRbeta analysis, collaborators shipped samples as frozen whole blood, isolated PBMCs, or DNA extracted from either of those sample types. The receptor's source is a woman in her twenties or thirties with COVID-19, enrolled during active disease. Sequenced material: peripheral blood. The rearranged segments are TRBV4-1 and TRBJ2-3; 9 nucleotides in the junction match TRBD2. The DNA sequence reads TGCGCCAGCAGCCAAGGGAGCGGGAGGCTTCCCACAGATACGCAGTATTTT. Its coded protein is CASSQGSGRLPTDTQYF.